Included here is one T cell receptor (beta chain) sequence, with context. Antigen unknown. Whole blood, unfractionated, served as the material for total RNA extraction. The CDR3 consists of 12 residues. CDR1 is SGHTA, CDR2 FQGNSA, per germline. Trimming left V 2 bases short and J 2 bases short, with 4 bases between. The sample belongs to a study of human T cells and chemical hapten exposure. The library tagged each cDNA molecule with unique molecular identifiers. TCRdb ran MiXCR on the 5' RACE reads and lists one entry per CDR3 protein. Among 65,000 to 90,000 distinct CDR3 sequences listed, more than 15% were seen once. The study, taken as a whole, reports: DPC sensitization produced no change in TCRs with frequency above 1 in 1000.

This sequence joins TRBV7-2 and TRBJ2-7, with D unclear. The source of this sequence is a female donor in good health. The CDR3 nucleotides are TGTGCCAGCAGCTTAACCACCTACGAGCAGTACTTC. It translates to CASSLTTYEQYF.